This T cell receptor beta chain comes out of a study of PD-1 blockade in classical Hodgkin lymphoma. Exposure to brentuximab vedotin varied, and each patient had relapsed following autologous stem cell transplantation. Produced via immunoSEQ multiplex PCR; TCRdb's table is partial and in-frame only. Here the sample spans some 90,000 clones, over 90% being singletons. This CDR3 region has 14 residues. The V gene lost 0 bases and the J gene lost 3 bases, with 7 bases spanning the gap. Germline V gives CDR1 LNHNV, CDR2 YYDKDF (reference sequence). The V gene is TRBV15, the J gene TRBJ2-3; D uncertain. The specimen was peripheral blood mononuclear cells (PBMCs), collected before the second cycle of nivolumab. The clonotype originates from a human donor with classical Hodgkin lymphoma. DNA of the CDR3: TGTGCCACCAGCAGAGATCGCCGAACAGATACGCAGTATTTT. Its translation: CATSRDRRTDTQYF.